A selection of T cell receptor beta chains follows, all from one sample in a study of blood T cell repertoires in COVID-19. The table came from immunoSEQ multiplex PCR; TCRdb's copy has only in-frame clones and leaves some out. The profile covers 150,000 to 160,000 clones, with around 91% appearing a single time and roughly 15% taken by the ten largest. The material sequenced was peripheral blood. All receptors derive from a middle-aged woman with acute or convalescent COVID-19. The CDR3 runs from the conserved cysteine through the conserved F or W. Each record gives: CDR3 protein, CDR3 DNA, clone size, J gene, V gene, D gene. The D gene is left open where the match is weak. Where a row states a size, it is once, few, many or the class of an expanded clone; other rows omit it.

CAWEDTAGVLDEQYF,TGTGCCTGGGAAGACACAGCGGGAGTGTTGGACGAGCAGTACTTC,NA,TRBJ2-7,TRBV30,TRBD2
CASSHSGTGWREQYF,TGTGCCAGCAGCCACTCCGGGACAGGGTGGCGGGAGCAGTACTTC,NA,TRBJ2-7,TRBV7-8,TRBD1
CASSPRTGGADTQYF,TGTGCCAGCAGCCCTCGTACAGGGGGCGCAGATACGCAGTATTTT,NA,TRBJ2-3,TRBV27,TRBD1
CASSENWGRDTEAFF,TGTGCCAGCAGTGAAAACTGGGGCAGGGACACTGAAGCTTTCTTT,NA,TRBJ1-1,TRBV2,NA
CASSGRTLSNSPLHF,TGTGCCAGCAGTGGCCGGACACTATCGAATTCACCCCTCCACTTT,once,TRBJ1-6,TRBV6-9,NA
CASSQAGLAGHNEQFF,TGTGCCAGCAGCCAAGCTGGACTAGCGGGACACAATGAGCAGTTCTTC,NA,TRBJ2-1,TRBV3-1/TRBV3-2,TRBD2
CASSIRTPEKLFF,TGTGCCAGTAGTATACGGACACCTGAAAAACTGTTTTTT,NA,TRBJ1-4,TRBV19,NA
CASSAPGTGSEQFF,TGTGCCAGCAGCGCGCCTGGGACAGGGAGTGAGCAGTTCTTC,few,TRBJ2-1,TRBV5-6,TRBD1
CASSPRTVTNTEAFF,TGCGCCAGCAGCCCGCGGACAGTGACGAACACTGAAGCTTTCTTT,NA,TRBJ1-1,TRBV4-1,NA
CASSLSLVGDTEAFF,TGTGCCAGCAGTTTGTCGTTGGTCGGGGACACTGAAGCTTTCTTT,NA,TRBJ1-1,TRBV27,NA
CASSPKQGSEAFF,TGTGCCAGCAGCCCCAAACAGGGGTCTGAAGCTTTCTTT,few,TRBJ1-1,TRBV7-9,TRBD1
CASSKQTLGQAPYEQYF,TGTGCCAGCAGCAAACAAACCCTCGGACAGGCCCCCTACGAGCAGTACTTC,NA,TRBJ2-7,TRBV21-1,NA
CASTKGVYNEQFF,TGTGCCAGCACAAAGGGAGTCTACAATGAGCAGTTCTTC,once,TRBJ2-1,TRBV5-6,NA
CASSSWTGNGETQYF,TGTGCCAGCAGCAGCTGGACAGGGAACGGAGAGACCCAGTACTTC,NA,TRBJ2-5,TRBV9,TRBD1
CASSSPLTGNNEQFF,TGTGCCAGCAGCTCCCCTTTGACCGGGAACAATGAGCAGTTCTTC,once,TRBJ2-1,TRBV7-9,NA
CASSPEEEYEQYF,TGTGCCAGCAGTCCCGAGGAAGAATACGAGCAGTACTTC,NA,TRBJ2-7,TRBV6-5,NA
CASSGTPGLAGARNTGELFF,TGCGCCAGCAGCGGAACTCCGGGACTAGCGGGGGCCCGGAACACCGGGGAGCTGTTTTTT,NA,TRBJ2-2,TRBV5-1,TRBD2
CASSLESGGFKDTEAFF,TGTGCCAGCAGCCTTGAGTCAGGGGGGTTTAAGGACACTGAAGCTTTCTTT,few,TRBJ1-1,TRBV7-9,TRBD1
CASPGLAGVGGELFF,TGTGCCAGCCCTGGGCTAGCGGGAGTCGGCGGGGAGCTGTTTTTT,NA,TRBJ2-2,TRBV2,TRBD2
CASSLGQGIGELFF,TGTGCCAGCAGCTTGGGGCAGGGAATCGGGGAGCTGTTTTTT,NA,TRBJ2-2,TRBV5-4,NA
CASSLWEPYNEQFF,TGTGCCAGCAGCTTGTGGGAGCCTTACAATGAGCAGTTCTTC,NA,TRBJ2-1,TRBV5-8,NA
CASSISLAKNIQYF,TGTGCCAGTAGTATCTCACTAGCCAAAAACATTCAGTACTTC,NA,TRBJ2-4,TRBV19,NA
CASSLGTGVEKLFF,TGTGCCAGCAGCTTAGGGACAGGGGTAGAAAAACTGTTTTTT,NA,TRBJ1-4,TRBV7-9,TRBD1
CASSGERGVYGYTF,TGTGCCAGCAGTGGGGAAAGGGGCGTCTATGGCTACACCTTC,NA,TRBJ1-2,TRBV2,NA
CASSPGTTSNEQFF,TGTGCCAGCTCACCCGGGACTACGTCCAATGAGCAGTTCTTC,NA,TRBJ2-1,TRBV18,TRBD2
CASGEGPGQSFQDYGYTF,TGTGCCAGTGGCGAGGGTCCGGGACAGTCCTTCCAAGACTATGGCTACACCTTC,NA,TRBJ1-2,TRBV19,TRBD1
CASSLSTPGYTF,TGTGCCAGCAGCTTAAGCACTCCAGGCTACACCTTC,once,TRBJ1-2,TRBV11-2,NA
CASSLTYEQYF,TGTGCCAGCAGCCTAACCTACGAGCAGTACTTC,NA,TRBJ2-7,TRBV11-3,NA
CASSQDLTSLYEQYF,TGTGCCAGCAGCCAAGATTTGACTAGTCTTTACGAGCAGTACTTC,NA,TRBJ2-7,TRBV4-2,NA
CATSRDVRRLSYNEQFF,TGTGCCACCAGCAGAGATGTGAGGAGATTGAGCTACAATGAGCAGTTCTTC,NA,TRBJ2-1,TRBV15,NA
CASSSPGLAYNEQFF,TGTGCCAGCAGCTCCCCTGGACTAGCCTACAATGAGCAGTTCTTC,NA,TRBJ2-1,TRBV11-3,TRBD2
CAISESRTSGGSHETQYF,TGTGCCATCAGTGAGTCGCGGACTAGCGGGGGATCACACGAGACCCAGTACTTC,NA,TRBJ2-5,TRBV10-3,TRBD2
CASSLREGYSGANVLTF,TGCGCCAGCAGCTTAAGGGAGGGCTACTCTGGGGCCAACGTCCTGACTTTC,NA,TRBJ2-6,TRBV5-1,TRBD2
CASSLFPGGVSGELFF,TGTGCCAGCAGCTTATTTCCAGGGGGCGTGAGCGGGGAGCTGTTTTTT,NA,TRBJ2-2,TRBV7-8,TRBD1
CASSTSGTGGQPQHF,TGTGCCAGCAGTACCTCCGGGACAGGGGGACAGCCCCAGCATTTT,once,TRBJ1-5,TRBV28,TRBD1
CASSLASNEQFF,TGTGCCAGCAGTTTAGCTAGCAATGAGCAGTTCTTC,few,TRBJ2-1,TRBV12-3/TRBV12-4,NA
CASSVQGEAYEQYF,TGTGCCAGCAGCGTACAGGGGGAGGCCTACGAGCAGTACTTC,NA,TRBJ2-7,TRBV9,NA
CASSPGTGNDYGYTF,TGTGCCAGCTCACCTGGGACAGGGAACGACTATGGCTACACCTTC,NA,TRBJ1-2,TRBV18,TRBD1
CASIRSGGAVWDEQFF,TGTGCCAGTATTCGTAGCGGGGGGGCTGTTTGGGATGAGCAGTTCTTC,NA,TRBJ2-1,TRBV19,TRBD2
CASSFFLDRVGYTF,TGTGCCAGCAGTTTTTTCCTCGACAGGGTTGGCTACACCTTC,NA,TRBJ1-2,TRBV27,TRBD1